This T cell receptor beta chain was obtained from a study of blood T cell repertoires in COVID-19. About the study: COVID-19 samples collected from the United States, Italy and Spain covered acute and convalescent phases.

Libraries were prepared by immunoSEQ multiplex PCR; TCRdb keeps only in-frame clonotypes and omits some of them. The data show 300,000 to 350,000 clones, 88% seen once. Germline V lookup: CDR1 LNHDA, CDR2 SQIVND (reference sequence). With 3 bases clipped from V and 1 base from J, the junction kept 8 bases outside the gene matches. The CDR3 totals 16 residues. A Seattle source enrolled patients during active infection and followed them longitudinally. This clone was found once. J is TRBJ1-1 and V is TRBV19; 7 nucleotides line up with TRBD1. The clonotype originates from a woman in her seventies with COVID-19, enrolled during active disease. Sequencing used peripheral blood. The CDR3 spells CASSMTNRGGNTEAFF. CDR3 bases: TGTGCCAGTAGTATGACAAACAGGGGTGGGAACACTGAAGCTTTCTTT.